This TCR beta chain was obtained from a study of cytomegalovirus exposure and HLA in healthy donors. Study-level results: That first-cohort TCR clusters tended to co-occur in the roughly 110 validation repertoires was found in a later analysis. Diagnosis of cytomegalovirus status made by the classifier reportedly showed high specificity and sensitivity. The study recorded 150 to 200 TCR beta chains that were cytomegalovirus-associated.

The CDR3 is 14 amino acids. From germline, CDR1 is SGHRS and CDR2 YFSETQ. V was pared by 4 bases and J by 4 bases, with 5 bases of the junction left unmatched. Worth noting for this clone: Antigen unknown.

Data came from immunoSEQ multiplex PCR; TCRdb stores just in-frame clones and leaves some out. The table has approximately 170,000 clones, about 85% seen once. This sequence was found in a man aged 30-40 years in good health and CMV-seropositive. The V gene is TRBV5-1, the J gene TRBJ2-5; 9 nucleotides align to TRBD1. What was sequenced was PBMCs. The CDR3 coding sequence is TGCGCCAGCAGCGCCGGGACAGGGTTAGAGACCCAGTACTTC. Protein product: CASSAGTGLETQYF.